This TCR beta chain was found in a study of T cell repertoires in cytomegalovirus infection. Study-wide results and limits: The ex vivo response was dominated by HLA-C-restricted CMV-specific TCR beta clonotypes.

This clonotype was observed a handful of times. Its antigen is unidentified. TCRdb analysed the reads with MiXCR anew, one entry per CDR3 protein. This table holds about 330,000 distinct CDR3 sequences, over 7.5% found once. V lost 3 bases and J 0 bases, leaving 8 bases between the germline ends. CDR3 length: 13 residues. Germline V gives CDR1 DFQATT, CDR2 SNEGSKA (reference sequence). The TCR sequence derives from a human donor in good health (CMV status not recorded). Some clones in this sample may be carry-over from other donors' samples. V usage is TRBV20-1 and J usage is TRBJ1-1; D call uncertain. The material sequenced was PBMCs. CDR3 amino acids: CSASLQMNTEAFF. DNA for the CDR3: TGCAGTGCTAGTCTACAGATGAACACTGAAGCTTTCTTT.